This note documents a single T cell receptor beta chain sequence. This entry belongs to a study of technical replicates of blood from a handful of donors. Some clones are missing from TCRdb's copy, which holds only in-frame ones; the method was immunoSEQ multiplex PCR. The sample lists under 100,000 clones, approximately 95% occurring once. Trimming cost V 4 bases and J 7 bases; bases outside gene matches: 13. The CDR3 contains 17 residues. CDR1 is SQVTM, CDR2 ANQGSEA, per germline. The genes are TRBV29-1 and TRBJ2-7; 16 bases are shared with TRBD2. The receptor's source is a human donor in good health. The sequenced sample was T cells isolated from PBMCs. The CDR3 loop reads CSVGSRGLAGGSQEQYF. CDR3 in DNA: TGCAGCGTTGGGTCCCGGGGACTAGCGGGAGGGTCTCAGGAGCAGTACTTC.